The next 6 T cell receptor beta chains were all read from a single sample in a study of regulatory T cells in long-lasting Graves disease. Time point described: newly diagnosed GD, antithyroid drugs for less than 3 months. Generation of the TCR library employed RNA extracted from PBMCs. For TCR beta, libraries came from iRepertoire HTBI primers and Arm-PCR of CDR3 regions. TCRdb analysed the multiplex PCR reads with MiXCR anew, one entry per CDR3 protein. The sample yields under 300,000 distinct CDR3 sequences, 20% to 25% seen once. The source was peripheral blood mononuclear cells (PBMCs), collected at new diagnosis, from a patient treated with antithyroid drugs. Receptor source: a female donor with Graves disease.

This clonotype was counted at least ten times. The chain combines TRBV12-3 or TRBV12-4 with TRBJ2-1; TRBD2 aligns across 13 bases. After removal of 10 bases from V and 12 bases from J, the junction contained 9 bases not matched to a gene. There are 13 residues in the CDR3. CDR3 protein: CATTSWTSGRQFF. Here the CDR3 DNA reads TGTGCCACGACTTCCTGGACTAGCGGGAGGCAGTTCTTC.

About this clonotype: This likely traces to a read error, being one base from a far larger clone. As DNA, the CDR3 is TGTGCCAGCAGCCAAGTGCGGAACGAGCAGTTCTTC. Protein sequence: CASSQVRNEQFF. V gene TRBV3-1 combines with J gene TRBJ2-1; D not resolved. CDR3 length: 12 residues. V shed 1 base and J shed 10 bases, with 8 bases lying between them. CDR1 is LGHDT and CDR2 is YNNKEL in the germline V gene (reference sequence).

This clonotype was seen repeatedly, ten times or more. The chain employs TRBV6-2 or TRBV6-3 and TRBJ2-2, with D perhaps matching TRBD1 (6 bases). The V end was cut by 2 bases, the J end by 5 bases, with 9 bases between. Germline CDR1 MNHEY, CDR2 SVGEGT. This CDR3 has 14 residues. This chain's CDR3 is CASSYPQGTGELFF. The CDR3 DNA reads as TGTGCCAGCAGTTACCCACAGGGAACCGGGGAGCTGTTTTTT.

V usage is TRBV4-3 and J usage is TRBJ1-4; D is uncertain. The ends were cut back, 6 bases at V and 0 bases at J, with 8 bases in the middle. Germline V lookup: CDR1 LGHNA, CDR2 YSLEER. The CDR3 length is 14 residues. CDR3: CASRRQATNEKLFF. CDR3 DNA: TGCGCCAGCAGGCGGCAAGCAACTAATGAAAAACTGTTTTTT.

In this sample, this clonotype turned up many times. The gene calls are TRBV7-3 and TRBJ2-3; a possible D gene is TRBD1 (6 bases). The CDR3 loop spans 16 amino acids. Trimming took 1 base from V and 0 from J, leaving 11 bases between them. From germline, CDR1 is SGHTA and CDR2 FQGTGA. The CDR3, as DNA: TGTGCCAGCAGCTTAAACAGGGCCTTTAGCACAGATACGCAGTATTTT. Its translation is CASSLNRAFSTDTQYF.

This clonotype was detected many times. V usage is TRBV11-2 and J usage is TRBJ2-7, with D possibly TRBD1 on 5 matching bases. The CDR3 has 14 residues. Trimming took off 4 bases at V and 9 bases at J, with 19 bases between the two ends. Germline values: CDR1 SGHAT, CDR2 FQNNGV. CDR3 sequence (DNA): TGTGCCAGCAGCTCGGCAGGGCTCCCCTGGGGGCAGTACTTC. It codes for CASSSAGLPWGQYF.